This entry is about one TCR beta chain. Antigen unknown. These data belong to a study of brain T cells in children with intractable seizures. Germline lookup yields CDR1 LGHDT and CDR2 YNNKEL (reference sequence). The V end was cut by 5 bases, the J end by 1 base, with 8 bases between. The CDR3 runs to 13 residues. General study results and limits: Absence of clones before surgery may stem from lower sequencing depth. Viral specificity was inferred only from CDR3 similarity; HCMV serostatus was unknown.

Sequencing was limited to surgery cases with top T cell transcript signatures in brain tissue. At least one anti-epileptic drug was given before surgery. The table came from immunoSEQ multiplex PCR; TCRdb's copy has only in-frame clones and leaves some out. The table shows some 80,000 clones, with around nine tenths occurring only once. The rearrangement joins TRBV3-1 (or the pseudogene TRBV3-2) to TRBJ1-1; D is ambiguous. This sequence originates from a girl aged 2-9 years with Rasmussen encephalitis and intractable seizures. The material sequenced was peripheral blood, taken at surgery. The CDR3 here is CASSTRENTEAFF. Here the CDR3 DNA reads TGTGCCAGCAGCACCCGGGAGAACACTGAAGCTTTCTTT.